This TCR beta chain was identified in a study of blood T cell repertoires in COVID-19. Study-level background: Italy, Spain and the United States were the sources of the convalescent and acute COVID-19 samples. T cells, B-cell-depleted T cells, or PBMCs supplied cDNA or gDNA.

As handled by the study authors: From reference gene primer amplification, estimates of nucleated cell counts were derived. The table came from immunoSEQ multiplex PCR; TCRdb's copy has only in-frame clones and leaves some out. V, J and clone size reflect that table, while D and trimming were determined from the DNA. Of 46,000 or so clones in the sample, under 95% are singletons; the top ten hold about 20%. This clone was seen a handful of times. Trimming removed 5 bases at V and 0 bases at J, with 12 bases between. This CDR3 contains 15 residues. CDR1 SGHDT and CDR2 YYEEEE come from the germline V gene.

The TCR comes from a man between 65 and 85 years old with active COVID-19. Sequenced sample: peripheral blood. This chain links TRBV5-6 with TRBJ1-3; D may be TRBD1 (5 bases). The CDR3 nucleotides are TGTGCCAGCAGTCCACAGGTTTCCTCTGGAAACACCATATATTTT. This gives the protein CASSPQVSSGNTIYF.